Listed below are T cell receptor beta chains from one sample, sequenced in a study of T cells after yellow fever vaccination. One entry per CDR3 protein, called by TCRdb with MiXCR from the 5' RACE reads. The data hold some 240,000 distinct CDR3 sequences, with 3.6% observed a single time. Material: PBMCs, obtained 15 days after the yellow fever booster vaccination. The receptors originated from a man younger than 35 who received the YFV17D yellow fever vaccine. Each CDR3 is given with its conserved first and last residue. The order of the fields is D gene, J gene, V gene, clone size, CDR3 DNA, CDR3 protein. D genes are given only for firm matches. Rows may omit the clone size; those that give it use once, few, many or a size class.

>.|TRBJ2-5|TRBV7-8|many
TGTGCCAGCAGCACCGGGGCAGTCAAAGAGACCCAGTACTTC
CASSTGAVKETQYF
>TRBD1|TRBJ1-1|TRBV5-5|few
TGTGCCAGCAGATCGGACAGGGGGCGCTTCACTGAAGCTTTCTTT
CASRSDRGRFTEAFF
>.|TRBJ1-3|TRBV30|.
TGTGCCTGGAGTGAGGGGATGGTTGGAAACACCTTATATTTT
CAWSEGMVGNTLYF
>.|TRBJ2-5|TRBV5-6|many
TGTGCCAGCAGCCCCAGGATGGGGACTCAAGAGACCCAGTACTTC
CASSPRMGTQETQYF
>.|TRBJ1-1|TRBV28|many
TGTGCCAGCAGTCCGGGCCAGATGAACACTGAAGCTTTCTTT
CASSPGQMNTEAFF
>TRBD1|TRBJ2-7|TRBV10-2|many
TGCGCCAGCAGTGACTTACAGGGGTCCTACGAGCAGTACTTC
CASSDLQGSYEQYF
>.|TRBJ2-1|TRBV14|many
TGTGCCAGCAGCCAAGGGGTTGAGCAGTTCTTC
CASSQGVEQFF
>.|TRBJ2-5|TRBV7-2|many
TGTGCCAGCAGCGCCGGGACGGCCAAAGAGACCCAGTACTTC
CASSAGTAKETQYF
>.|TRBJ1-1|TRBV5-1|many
TGCGCCAGCAGCCAGGGTGCAGTGAACACTGAAGCTTTCTTT
CASSQGAVNTEAFF
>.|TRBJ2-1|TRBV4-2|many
TGTGCCAGCAGCCAAGACCCCGGGGCCCCTTACAATGAGCAGTTCTTC
CASSQDPGAPYNEQFF
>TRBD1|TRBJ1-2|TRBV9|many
TGTGCCAGCAGCACCCAGGGACAGGGGGGTGGCTACACCTTC
CASSTQGQGGGYTF
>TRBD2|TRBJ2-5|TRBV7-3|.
TGTGCCAGCAGCTTAACCCCTAGCGGGGCGTGGGAGACCCAGTACTTC
CASSLTPSGAWETQYF
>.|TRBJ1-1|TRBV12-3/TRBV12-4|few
TGTGCCAGCAGCCGGTTCGCGGGCGCTGAAGCTTTCTTT
CASSRFAGAEAFF
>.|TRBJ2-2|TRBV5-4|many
TGTGCCAGCAGCCTTGACACCCACACCGGGGAGCTGTTTTTT
CASSLDTHTGELFF
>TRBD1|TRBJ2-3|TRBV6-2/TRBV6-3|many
TGTGCCAGCAGTCTCCCAGGACAGGAGTACAAAACAGATACGCAGTATTTT
CASSLPGQEYKTDTQYF
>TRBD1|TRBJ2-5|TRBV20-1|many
TGCAGTGCTAGGGGTGACAGGGGTAGAGAGACCCAGTACTTC
CSARGDRGRETQYF
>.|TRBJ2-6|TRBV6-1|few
TGTGCCAGCAGTGCCGGGGTCTCTGGGGCCAACGTCCTGACTTTC
CASSAGVSGANVLTF
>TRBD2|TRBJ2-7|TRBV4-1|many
TGCGCCAGCAGCCAAGGACTAGCGGGACCCTCCTACGAGCAGTACTTC
CASSQGLAGPSYEQYF
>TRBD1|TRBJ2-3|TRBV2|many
TGTGCCAGCGTCGCCCAGGGGGCCTCAGATACGCAGTATTTT
CASVAQGASDTQYF
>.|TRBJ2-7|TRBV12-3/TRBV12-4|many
TGTGCCAGCAGTCCTCTGTCCATATTTGAGCAGTACTTC
CASSPLSIFEQYF
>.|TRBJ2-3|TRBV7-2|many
TGTGCCAGCAGCCAAGCAACAGATACGCAGTATTTT
CASSQATDTQYF
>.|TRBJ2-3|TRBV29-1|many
TGCAGCGTTGTGGAGCAGGGGTTCCCAGATACGCAGTATTTT
CSVVEQGFPDTQYF
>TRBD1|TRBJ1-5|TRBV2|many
TGTGCCAGCAGTGGAGGGACAGTCGGACATCAGCCCCAGCATTTT
CASSGGTVGHQPQHF
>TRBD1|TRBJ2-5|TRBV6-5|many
TGTGCCAGCAGTGGGACAGGGGGCGGAGAGACCCAGTACTTC
CASSGTGGGETQYF
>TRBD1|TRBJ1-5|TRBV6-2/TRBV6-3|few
TGTGCCAGCAGTACCGACAGGGGGAATCAGCCCCAGCATTTT
CASSTDRGNQPQHF
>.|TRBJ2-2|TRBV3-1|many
TGTGCCAGCAGCCAACCGGGACTGAACACCGGGGAGCTGTTTTTT
CASSQPGLNTGELFF
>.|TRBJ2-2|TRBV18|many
TGTGCCAGCTCACCCCAGGGGACCGGGGAGCTGTTTTTT
CASSPQGTGELFF
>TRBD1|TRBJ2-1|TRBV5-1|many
TGCGCCAGCAAGAGACAGGGGGCTGACAATGAGCAGTTCTTC
CASKRQGADNEQFF
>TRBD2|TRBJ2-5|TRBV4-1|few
TGCGCCAGCAGCCAAATTAGCGGGGGGGCAGAGACCCAGTACTTC
CASSQISGGAETQYF
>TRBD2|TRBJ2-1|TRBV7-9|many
TGTGCCAGCAGCTACGGGGGGGGTAGCTCCTACAATGAGCAGTTCTTC
CASSYGGGSSYNEQFF
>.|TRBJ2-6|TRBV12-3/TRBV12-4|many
TGTGCCAGCAGACGCCGGAGGGGGGGACTCGGCTCTGGGGCCAACGTCCTGACTTTC
CASRRRRGGLGSGANVLTF
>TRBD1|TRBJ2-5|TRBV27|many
TGTGCCAGCAGTCCGACAGGGCAGAGATGGGAGACCCAGTACTTC
CASSPTGQRWETQYF
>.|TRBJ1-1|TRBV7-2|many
TGTGCCAGCAGCCGGAGGGACACCCGGGGCACTGAAGCTTTCTTT
CASSRRDTRGTEAFF
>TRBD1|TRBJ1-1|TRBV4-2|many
TGTGCCAGCAGCCAAAGATCCGGGACAGGGGACACTGAAGCTTTCTTT
CASSQRSGTGDTEAFF
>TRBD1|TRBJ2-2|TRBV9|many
TGTGCCAGCAGCCCGAGAGGTCGACAGGGCCAGAACACCGGGGAGCTGTTTTTT
CASSPRGRQGQNTGELFF
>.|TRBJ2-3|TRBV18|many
TGTGCCAGCTCACCACGGGGGGCCGGCACAGATACGCAGTATTTT
CASSPRGAGTDTQYF
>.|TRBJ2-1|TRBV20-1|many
TGCAGTGCTAGGTGGGGCAGGGGTAGCTCCTACAATGAGCAGTTCTTC
CSARWGRGSSYNEQFF
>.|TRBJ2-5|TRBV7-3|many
TGTGCCAGCAGCTCTCAATATCCCTCCCATGACTCGCAGAAGGAGACCCAGTACTTC
CASSSQYPSHDSQKETQYF
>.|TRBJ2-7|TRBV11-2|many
TGTGCCAGCAGCTTAGAATGGTCATCCTACGAGCAGTACTTC
CASSLEWSSYEQYF
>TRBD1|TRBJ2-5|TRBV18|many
TGTGCCAGCTCAAGGACAGGGCAGCGAGAGACCCAGTACTTC
CASSRTGQRETQYF
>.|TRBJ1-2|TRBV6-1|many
TGTGCCAGCAGTGCTGACAGGCCTCCGTGGTATGGCTACACCTTC
CASSADRPPWYGYTF
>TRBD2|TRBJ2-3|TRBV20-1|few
TGCAGTGCCCCGCTGCCCGGGGGGGCCGACACAGATACGCAGTATTTT
CSAPLPGGADTDTQYF
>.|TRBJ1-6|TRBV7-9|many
TGTGCCAGCAGCTACCTGGACGCGGGCTCCTATAATTCACCCCTCCACTTT
CASSYLDAGSYNSPLHF
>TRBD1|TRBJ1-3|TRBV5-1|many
TGCGCCAGCAGCTTGGACGGACAGGGGAGCTCTGGAAACACCATATATTTT
CASSLDGQGSSGNTIYF
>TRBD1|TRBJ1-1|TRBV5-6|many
TGTGCCAGCAGCCCCAGGGGGAGGGGGTATGACACTGAAGCTTTCTTT
CASSPRGRGYDTEAFF
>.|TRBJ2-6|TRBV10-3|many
TGTGCCATCAGTGATGGGGGAGCTGGGGCCAACGTCCTGACTTTC
CAISDGGAGANVLTF
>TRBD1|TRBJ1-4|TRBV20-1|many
TGCAGTGCAGGGGGCTCGTGGAGTGAAAAACTGTTTTTT
CSAGGSWSEKLFF
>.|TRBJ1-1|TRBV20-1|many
TGCAGTGCTAGAGATCTACGACTGCTAGCAGAAGCTTTCTTT
CSARDLRLLAEAFF
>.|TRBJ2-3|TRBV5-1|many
TGCGCCAGCAGCTTGGATCCAGCGGTCACAGATACGCAGTATTTT
CASSLDPAVTDTQYF
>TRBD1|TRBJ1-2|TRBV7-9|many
TGTGCCAGCAGCACCCCGACAGGGTACGAGGGATTATTAGATTATGGCTACACCTTC
CASSTPTGYEGLLDYGYTF
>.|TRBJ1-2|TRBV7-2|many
TGTGCCAGCCTCGGGCTGGACTATGGCTACACCTTC
CASLGLDYGYTF
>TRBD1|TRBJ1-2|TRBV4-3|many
TGCGCCAGCAGCGCCCGACAGGGACTTTCGGATTACACCTTC
CASSARQGLSDYTF
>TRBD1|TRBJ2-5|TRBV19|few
TGTGCCAGTAGACGGAACTCGGGACAGGGGGCAGGGGAGACCCAGTACTTC
CASRRNSGQGAGETQYF
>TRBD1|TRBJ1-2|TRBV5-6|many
TGTGCCAGCAGCTTGGAGGGGACAGGCCCAGCCCCCAATGGCTACACCTTC
CASSLEGTGPAPNGYTF
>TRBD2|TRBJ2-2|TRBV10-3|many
TGTGCCATCAGTGAGTCGGGACTAGCCAACACCGGGGAGCTGTTTTTT
CAISESGLANTGELFF